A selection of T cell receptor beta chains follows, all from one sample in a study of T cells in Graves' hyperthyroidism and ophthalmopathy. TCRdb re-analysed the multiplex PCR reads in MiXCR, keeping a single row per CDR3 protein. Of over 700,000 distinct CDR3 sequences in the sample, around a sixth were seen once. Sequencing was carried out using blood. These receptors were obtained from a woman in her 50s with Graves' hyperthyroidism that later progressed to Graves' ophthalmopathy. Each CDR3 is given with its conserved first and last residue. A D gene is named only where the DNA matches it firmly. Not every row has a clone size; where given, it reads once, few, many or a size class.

CDR3 protein: CASSPRGGAAETQYF
CDR3 DNA: TGTGCCAGCAGTCCTAGGGGGGGGGCGGCGGAGACCCAGTACTTC
J gene: TRBJ2-5
D gene: .
V gene: TRBV12-3/TRBV12-4
clone size: many

CDR3 protein: CASSPDGSSTYEQYF
CDR3 DNA: TGTGCCAGCAGCCCGGACGGGTCGTCAACCTACGAGCAGTACTTC
J gene: TRBJ2-7
D gene: .
V gene: TRBV11-2
clone size: many

CDR3 protein: CASSEGRQGSYGYTF
CDR3 DNA: TGTGCCAGCAGTGAAGGTCGGCAGGGTAGCTATGGCTACACCTTC
J gene: TRBJ1-2
D gene: .
V gene: TRBV2
clone size: many

CDR3 protein: CASSLEGRIEQFF
CDR3 DNA: TGTGCCAGCAGCTTGGAGGGAAGGATTGAGCAGTTCTTC
J gene: TRBJ2-1
D gene: .
V gene: TRBV11-3
clone size: .

CDR3 protein: CATQSVTGRGETQYF
CDR3 DNA: TGTGCCACGCAAAGTGTGACAGGGAGGGGGGAGACCCAGTACTTC
J gene: TRBJ2-5
D gene: .
V gene: TRBV6-2/TRBV6-3
clone size: .

CDR3 protein: CSFYRGDIQETQYF
CDR3 DNA: TGCAGCTTCTACAGGGGGGATATCCAAGAGACCCAGTACTTC
J gene: TRBJ2-5
D gene: TRBD1
V gene: TRBV29-1
clone size: few

CDR3 protein: CAISEGASRGAFF
CDR3 DNA: TGTGCCATCAGTGAAGGGGCCTCCCGGGGAGCTTTCTTT
J gene: TRBJ1-1
D gene: .
V gene: TRBV10-3
clone size: .

CDR3 protein: CSTRDWGQGVNNEQFF
CDR3 DNA: TGCAGTACTAGAGATTGGGGACAGGGGGTCAACAATGAGCAGTTCTTC
J gene: TRBJ2-1
D gene: TRBD1
V gene: TRBV20-1
clone size: .

CDR3 protein: CASLDRGPVGETQYF
CDR3 DNA: TGTGCCAGCCTGGACAGGGGGCCGGTCGGGGAGACCCAGTACTTC
J gene: TRBJ2-5
D gene: TRBD1
V gene: TRBV2
clone size: .

CDR3 protein: CASSQGLSTSVETQYF
CDR3 DNA: TGCGCCAGCAGCCAAGGATTGTCGACTAGCGTCGAGACCCAGTACTTC
J gene: TRBJ2-5
D gene: TRBD2
V gene: TRBV4-1
clone size: few

CDR3 protein: CSVEFLANYGYTF
CDR3 DNA: TGCAGTGTGGAGTTTCTAGCTAACTATGGCTACACCTTC
J gene: TRBJ1-2
D gene: .
V gene: TRBV20-1
clone size: .